The present TCR beta chain was sequenced within a study of blood T cell repertoires in COVID-19 (dated by TCRdb to 2020 to 2021). As for the study more broadly: Samples from collaborators originated in the United States, Italy and Spain and spanned both the acute and convalescent phases of COVID-19. Deeply sampled blood TCRbeta repertoires from subjects exposed to, actively infected with, or recovered from COVID-19 were included in the dataset. The repertoires were released in a freely available public database intended as a resource for research on the immune response to SARS-CoV-2. The sample metadata nearly always contained a de-identified subject ID, COVID-19 status, age in years and sex. Samples came from the ongoing ImmuneRACE study (first 160 participants) plus 1,254 subjects from 6 global collaborators. The material from the prospective study consisted of cDNA or gDNA derived from T cells, B-cell-depleted T cells, or PBMCs. Where HLA class I and class II types were available, the types were taken from metadata supplied by the sample provider, not from assay-based typing.

A single count supports this clone. Its cognate antigen has yet to be identified. No base qualities exist here, and no much larger clone lies one base off it. The immunoSEQ Assay, a bias-controlled multiplex PCR, was used to amplify TCRbeta CDR3 regions from genomic DNA. Under the source paper's analysis protocol: Nucleated cell counts per sample were estimated from amplification of reference gene primers within the assay. Sequence reads were collapsed and filtered to measure the absolute abundance of every unique TCRbeta CDR3 rearrangement. For each sample, productive Simpson clonality was calculated by taking the square root of Simpson's diversity index across productive rearrangements. This is the immuneACCESS table as TCRdb keeps it, with only in-frame sequences that have V and J called. A part of the clones is gone; compared with another copy, unresolved V genes explain less than half, and the rest is unexplained. That table gives V, J and clone size, and the DNA gave D and trimming. The sample profile shows around 120,000 clones; 65% to 80% of them were found once. The ten most abundant clones make up roughly 19% of the sample.

Inclusive of the bounding cysteine and phenylalanine, the CDR3 is 14 residues long. The kept DNA is CDR3 alone, 42 bases in frame from the first base. After removal of 7 bases from V and 3 bases from J, the junction retains 8 bases not matched to a gene. CDR1 and CDR2, looked up from the germline V gene, are ENHRY and SYGVKD. Broader findings and caveats from the paper: The amount of clinical and demographic metadata varied by source and participant and was provided uncurated.

Collaborating institutions collected whole blood in K2EDTA tubes following their own protocols. For TCRbeta analysis, collaborators shipped samples in one of three forms: frozen whole blood, isolated PBMCs, or DNA extracted from either of those sample types. The V and J genes are TRBV10-3 and TRBJ2-7, with 8 junctional bases fitting TRBD1. Sequencing was done on a sample of peripheral blood. This receptor was identified in a man between 65 and 85 years old with active or convalescent COVID-19. The CDR3 in this case is CAITGQGTGYEQYF. Here is the DNA: TGTGCCATCACCGGACAGGGAACGGGCTACGAGCAGTACTTC.